This TCR beta chain was identified during a study of T-cell memory formation after mild COVID-19. CDR1 SGHRS and CDR2 YFSETQ come from the germline V gene. This CDR3 has 18 residues. V lost 0 bases and J lost 1; bases outside the gene matches: 5. In this sample, this clonotype turned up a few times. In TCRdb, the 5' RACE reads were re-called with MiXCR into one record per CDR3 protein. The sample records about 200,000 distinct CDR3 sequences, around 9.1% being singletons. This clonotype was obtained from a man between 18 and 29 years old who had mild COVID-19 (a few samples of this study predate the infection). Cell type and time point are not known. The chain joins TRBV5-1 to TRBJ2-3; 13 bases map to TRBD2. Sequencing input: PBMCs or a T cell subset sorted from them (not recorded which). In nucleotides, the CDR3 is TGCGCCAGCAGCTTGGCTACTAGCGGGGGGGCCGGCACAGATACGCAGTATTTT. It encodes CASSLATSGGAGTDTQYF. The full variable domain, completed using reference TRBV5-1 and TRBJ2-3, is KAGVTQTPRYLIKTRGQQVTLSCSPISGHRSVSWYQQTPGQGLQFLFEYFSETQRNKGNFPGRFSGRQFSNSRSEMNVSTLELGDSALYLCASSLATSGGAGTDTQYFGPGTRLTVL.